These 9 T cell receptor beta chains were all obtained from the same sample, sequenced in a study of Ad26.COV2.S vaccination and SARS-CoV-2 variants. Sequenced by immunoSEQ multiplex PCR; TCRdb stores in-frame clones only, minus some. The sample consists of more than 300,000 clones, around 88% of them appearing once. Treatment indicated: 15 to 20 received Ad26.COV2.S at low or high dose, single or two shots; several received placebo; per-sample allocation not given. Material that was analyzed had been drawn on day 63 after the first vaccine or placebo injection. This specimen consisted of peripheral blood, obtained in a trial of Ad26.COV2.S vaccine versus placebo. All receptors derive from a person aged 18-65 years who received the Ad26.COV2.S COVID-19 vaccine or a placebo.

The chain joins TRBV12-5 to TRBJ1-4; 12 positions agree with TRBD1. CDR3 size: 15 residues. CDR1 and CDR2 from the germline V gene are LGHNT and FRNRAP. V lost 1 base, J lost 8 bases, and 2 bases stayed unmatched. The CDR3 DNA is TGTGCTAGTGGTTTGGGGGACAGGGGGCTCGAAAAACTGTTTTTT. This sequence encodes CASGLGDRGLEKLFF.

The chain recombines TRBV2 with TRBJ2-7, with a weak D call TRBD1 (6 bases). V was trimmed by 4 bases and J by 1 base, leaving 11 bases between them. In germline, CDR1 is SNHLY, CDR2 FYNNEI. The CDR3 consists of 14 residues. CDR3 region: CASSGTVNSYEQYF. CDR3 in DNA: TGTGCCAGCAGTGGGACAGTAAATTCCTACGAGCAGTACTTC.

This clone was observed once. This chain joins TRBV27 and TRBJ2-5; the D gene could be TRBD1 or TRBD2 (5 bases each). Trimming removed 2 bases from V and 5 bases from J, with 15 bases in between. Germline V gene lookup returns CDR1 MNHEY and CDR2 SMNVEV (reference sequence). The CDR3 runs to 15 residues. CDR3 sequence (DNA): TGTGCCAGCAGTTTACGGGGCTTAAGTTACGAGACCCAGTACTTC. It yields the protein CASSLRGLSYETQYF.

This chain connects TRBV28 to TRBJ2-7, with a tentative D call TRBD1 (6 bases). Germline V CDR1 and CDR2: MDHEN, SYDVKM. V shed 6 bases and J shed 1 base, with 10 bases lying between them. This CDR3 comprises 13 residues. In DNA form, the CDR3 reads TGTGCCAGCAGCCAAAGGGGGTCCTACGAGCAGTACTTC. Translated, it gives CASSQRGSYEQYF.

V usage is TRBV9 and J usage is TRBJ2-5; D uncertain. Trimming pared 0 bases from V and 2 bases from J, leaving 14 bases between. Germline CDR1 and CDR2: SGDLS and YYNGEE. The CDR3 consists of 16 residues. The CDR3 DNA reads TGTGCCAGCAGCGTAGCTAGTGTCGGCGGACAAGAGACCCAGTACTTC. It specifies CASSVASVGGQETQYF. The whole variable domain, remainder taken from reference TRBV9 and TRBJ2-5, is DSGVTQTPKHLITATGQRVTLRCSPRSGDLSVYWYQQSLDQGLQFLIQYYNGEERAKGNILERFSAQQFPDLHSELNLSSLELGDSALYFCASSVASVGGQETQYFGPGTRLLVL.

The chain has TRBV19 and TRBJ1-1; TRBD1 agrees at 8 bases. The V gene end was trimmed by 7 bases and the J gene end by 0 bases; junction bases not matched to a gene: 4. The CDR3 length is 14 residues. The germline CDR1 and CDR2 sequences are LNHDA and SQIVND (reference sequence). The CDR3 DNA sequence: TGTGCCAGTAACCCGACAGGGGTGAACACTGAAGCTTTCTTT. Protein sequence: CASNPTGVNTEAFF.

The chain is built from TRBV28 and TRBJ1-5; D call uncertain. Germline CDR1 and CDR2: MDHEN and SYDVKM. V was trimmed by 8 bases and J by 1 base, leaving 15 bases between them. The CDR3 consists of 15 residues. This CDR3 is CASGPTEDSNQPQHF. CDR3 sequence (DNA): TGTGCCAGCGGACCAACCGAAGACAGCAATCAGCCCCAGCATTTT.

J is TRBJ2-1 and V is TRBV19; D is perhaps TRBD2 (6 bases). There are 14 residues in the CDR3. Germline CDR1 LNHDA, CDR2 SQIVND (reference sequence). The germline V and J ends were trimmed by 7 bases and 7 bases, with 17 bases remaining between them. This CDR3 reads CASNVNLAVNEQFF. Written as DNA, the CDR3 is TGTGCCAGTAATGTGAATTTAGCGGTTAATGAGCAGTTCTTC.

The CDR3 spells CASSVGTVENTGELFF. In DNA, the CDR3 is TGTGCCAGCAGCGTAGGGACAGTAGAAAACACCGGGGAGCTGTTTTTT. J is TRBJ2-2 and V is TRBV9; D possibly corresponds to TRBD1 (6 bases). Trimming pared 0 bases from V and 2 bases from J, leaving 11 bases between. The CDR3 length is 16 residues. Germline values: CDR1 SGDLS, CDR2 YYNGEE.